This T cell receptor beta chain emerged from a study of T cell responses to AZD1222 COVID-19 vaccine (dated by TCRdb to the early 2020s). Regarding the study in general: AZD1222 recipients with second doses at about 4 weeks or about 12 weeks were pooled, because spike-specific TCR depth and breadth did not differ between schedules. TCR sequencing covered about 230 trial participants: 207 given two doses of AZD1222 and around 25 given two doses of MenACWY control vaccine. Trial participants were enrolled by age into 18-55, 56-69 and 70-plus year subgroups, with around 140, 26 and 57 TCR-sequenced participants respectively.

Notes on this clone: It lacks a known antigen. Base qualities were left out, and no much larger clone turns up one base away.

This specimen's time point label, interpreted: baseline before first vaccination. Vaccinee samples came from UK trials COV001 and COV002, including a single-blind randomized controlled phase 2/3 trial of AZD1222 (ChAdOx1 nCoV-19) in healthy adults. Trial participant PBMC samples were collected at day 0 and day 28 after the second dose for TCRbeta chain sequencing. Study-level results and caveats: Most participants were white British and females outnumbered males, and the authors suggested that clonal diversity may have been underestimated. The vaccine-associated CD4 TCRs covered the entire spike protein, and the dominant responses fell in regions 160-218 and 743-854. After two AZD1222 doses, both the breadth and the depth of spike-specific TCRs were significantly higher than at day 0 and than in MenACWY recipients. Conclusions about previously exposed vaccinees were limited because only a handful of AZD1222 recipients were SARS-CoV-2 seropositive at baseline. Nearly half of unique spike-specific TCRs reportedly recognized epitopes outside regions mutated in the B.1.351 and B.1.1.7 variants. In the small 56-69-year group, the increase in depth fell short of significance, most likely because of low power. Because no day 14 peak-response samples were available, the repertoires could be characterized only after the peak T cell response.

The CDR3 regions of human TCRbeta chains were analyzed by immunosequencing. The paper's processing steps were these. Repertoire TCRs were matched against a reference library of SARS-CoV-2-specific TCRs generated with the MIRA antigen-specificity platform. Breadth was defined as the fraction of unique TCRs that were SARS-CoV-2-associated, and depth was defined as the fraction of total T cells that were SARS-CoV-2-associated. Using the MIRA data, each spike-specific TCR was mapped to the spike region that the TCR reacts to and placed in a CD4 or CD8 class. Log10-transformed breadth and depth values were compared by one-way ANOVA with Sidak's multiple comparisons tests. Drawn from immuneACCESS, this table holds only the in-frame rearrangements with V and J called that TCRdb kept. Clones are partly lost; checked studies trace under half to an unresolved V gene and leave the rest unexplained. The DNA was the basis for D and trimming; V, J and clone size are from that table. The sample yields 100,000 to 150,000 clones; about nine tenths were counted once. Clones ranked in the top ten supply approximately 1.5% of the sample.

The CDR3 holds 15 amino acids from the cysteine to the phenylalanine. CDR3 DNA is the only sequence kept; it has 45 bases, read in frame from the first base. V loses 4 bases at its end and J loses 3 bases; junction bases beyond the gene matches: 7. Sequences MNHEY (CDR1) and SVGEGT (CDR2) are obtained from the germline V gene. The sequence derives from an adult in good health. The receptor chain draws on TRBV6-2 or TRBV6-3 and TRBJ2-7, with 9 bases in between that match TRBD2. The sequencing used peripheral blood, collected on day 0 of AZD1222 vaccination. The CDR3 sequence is CASSSPRRGGYEQYF. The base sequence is TGTGCCAGCAGTTCCCCTCGGCGGGGGGGCTACGAGCAGTACTTC.